These 19 T cell receptor beta chains originate from one sample sequenced in a study of cytomegalovirus exposure and HLA in healthy donors. PCR employed 60 Vbeta and 13 Jbeta primers. Clones were sequenced by immunoSEQ multiplex PCR, and TCRdb holds only the in-frame ones, with some missing. Here the sample spans about 140,000 clones, approximately 78% being singletons. Sequenced input: PBMCs. The receptors here all came from a man in his late teens or twenties in good health and CMV-seropositive.

This chain connects TRBV2 to TRBJ2-7, with 13 bases fitting TRBD2. The V gene's germline CDR1 is SNHLY and CDR2 FYNNEI. V was clipped by 8 bases and J by 3 bases; unmatched bases: 16. The CDR3 covers 18 residues. CDR3 DNA: TGTGCCAGCTTTAAGGGACTAGCGGGATCTCTGTTCGACTACGAGCAGTACTTC. It translates to CASFKGLAGSLFDYEQYF.

The chain has TRBV5-1 and TRBJ2-7; no reliable D call. CDR3 length: 14 amino acids. Deletions cut 2 bases from V and 0 bases from J, with 9 bases between. Germline CDR1 and CDR2: SGHRS and YFSETQ. The CDR3 loop reads CASSFRGSSYEQYF. CDR3 nucleotides: TGCGCCAGCAGCTTCCGAGGTAGCTCCTACGAGCAGTACTTC.

V is TRBV15 and J is TRBJ2-3; 7 positions match TRBD2. The V and J ends lost 0 bases and 0 bases, in that order; junction bases with no gene match: 9. Germline CDR1 reads LNHNV; CDR2 reads YYDKDF (reference sequence). The CDR3 spans 18 residues. The CDR3 loop reads CATSRDRPSGISTDTQYF. The CDR3, as DNA: TGTGCCACCAGCAGAGATCGGCCTAGCGGTATTAGCACAGATACGCAGTATTTT.

The V and J genes are TRBV2 and TRBJ2-7, with 7 bases aligning to TRBD1. This CDR3 region has 14 residues. From germline, CDR1 is SNHLY and CDR2 FYNNEI. V shed 7 bases, J shed 2 bases, and the junction held 8 bases outside the gene matches. The CDR3 region has the DNA TGTGCCAGCAATAGAGGGGACAGTACCTACGAGCAGTACTTC. It specifies CASNRGDSTYEQYF.

This clone showed up just a few times. The J gene is TRBJ2-7, the V gene TRBV19; D gene ambiguous. Germline values: CDR1 LNHDA, CDR2 SQIVND (reference sequence). The ends were cut back, 2 bases at V and 4 bases at J, with 15 bases in the middle. This CDR3 has 15 amino acids. The DNA of the CDR3 is TGTGCCAGTAGTATAAACCCCTTTTCGGGTTACGAGCAGTACTTC. Amino acid sequence: CASSINPFSGYEQYF.

The V gene is TRBV15, the J gene TRBJ1-5; a possible D gene is TRBD1 (5 bases). From germline, CDR1 is LNHNV and CDR2 YYDKDF (reference sequence). CDR3 length: 15 residues. V was shortened by 1 base and J by 1 base, with 8 bases between the two germline ends. The CDR3 loop reads CATSRGGMSNQPQHF. For the CDR3, the DNA is TGTGCCACCAGCAGAGGGGGCATGAGCAATCAGCCCCAGCATTTT. Full variable domain (rest looked up from reference TRBV15 and TRBJ1-5): DAMVIQNPRYQVTQFGKPVTLSCSQTLNHNVMYWYQQKSSQAPKLLFHYYDKDFNNEADTPDNFQSRRPNTSFCFLDIRSPGLGDTAMYLCATSRGGMSNQPQHFGDGTRLSIL.

The chain joins TRBV5-1 to TRBJ2-1; 10 nucleotides match TRBD2. V shed 4 bases, J shed 6 bases, and the junction held 7 bases outside the gene matches. Germline values: CDR1 SGHRS, CDR2 YFSETQ. The CDR3 extends over 15 amino acids. In nucleotides, the CDR3 is TGCGCCAGCAGCCCTAGCGGGAGAACCTCCAATGAGCAGTTCTTC. Its protein product is CASSPSGRTSNEQFF.

Only a few counts were recorded for this clone. The chain couples TRBV27 to TRBJ1-1; the D gene is possibly TRBD1 (6 bases). The CDR3 spans 13 residues. Germline V lookup: CDR1 MNHEY, CDR2 SMNVEV (reference sequence). The V end was cut by 4 bases, the J end by 0 bases, with 6 bases between. CDR3 coding DNA: TGTGCCAGCAGTTCAGGGGTGAACACTGAAGCTTTCTTT. Translated: CASSSGVNTEAFF.

The chain has TRBV2 and TRBJ2-1, with 7 bases aligning to TRBD2. Germline assignment: CDR1 SNHLY and CDR2 FYNNEI. The CDR3 loop spans 16 amino acids. J gave up 0 bases and V 2 bases, and 4 bases lay outside the gene matches. CDR3 sequence: CASSERGSSSYNEQFF. CDR3 bases: TGTGCCAGCAGTGAACGCGGGAGTAGCTCCTACAATGAGCAGTTCTTC.

The rearrangement links TRBV2 to TRBJ2-7, with 10 positions matching TRBD1. Germline CDR1 and CDR2: SNHLY and FYNNEI. The CDR3 consists of 14 residues. V shed 7 bases, J shed 3 bases, and the junction held 6 bases outside the gene matches. As DNA, the CDR3 is TGTGCCAGCAAAGCAGGGACAGGGGACTACGAGCAGTACTTC. It translates to CASKAGTGDYEQYF.

The rearrangement joins TRBV9 to TRBJ1-2, with TRBD1 as a possible D gene (6 bases). The CDR3 sequence is 17 residues long. Per germline, CDR1 SGDLS and CDR2 YYNGEE. V lost 3 bases and J 7 bases, leaving 25 bases between the germline ends. CDR3 bases: TGTGCCAGCAGCGCTGCCTCAGGGGATCCCAAGTTTGTTGGCTACACCTTC. Translated: CASSAASGDPKFVGYTF. Based on the CDR3 plus reference TRBV9 and TRBJ1-2, the full variable domain is DSGVTQTPKHLITATGQRVTLRCSPRSGDLSVYWYQQSLDQGLQFLIQYYNGEERAKGNILERFSAQQFPDLHSELNLSSLELGDSALYFCASSAASGDPKFVGYTFGSGTRLTVV.

This chain connects TRBV15 to TRBJ1-3, with no clear D. The CDR3 runs to 17 residues. Trimming stripped 0 bases from V and 0 bases from J, with 12 bases between. Looked up from germline, CDR1 is LNHNV and CDR2 is YYDKDF (reference sequence). CDR3 sequence reads: CATSRDPSSASGNTIYF. The CDR3 DNA is TGTGCCACCAGCAGAGATCCCTCGAGCGCCTCTGGAAACACCATATATTTT.

CDR3 in DNA: TGTGCCAGCAGCGGACAGGGTTCCGGGGAGCTGTTTTTT. Amino acid sequence: CASSGQGSGELFF. This chain uses TRBV6-1 with TRBJ2-2; TRBD1 aligns across 8 bases. Germline V lookup: CDR1 MNHNS, CDR2 SASEGT. This CDR3 contains 13 residues. V dropped 6 bases and J dropped 6; count of bases not matched to a gene: 3.

The chain carries TRBV5-1 and TRBJ2-7, with D maybe TRBD2 (5 bases). The germline gives CDR1 SGHRS, CDR2 YFSETQ. V shed 0 bases and J shed 6 bases, with 10 bases lying between them. The CDR3 runs to 13 residues. The chain's CDR3 is CASSLGERSEQYF. Written as DNA, the CDR3 is TGCGCCAGCAGCTTGGGGGAGCGGTCCGAGCAGTACTTC.

This chain connects TRBV6-5 to TRBJ1-4; D is perhaps TRBD1 (5 bases). V dropped 1 base and J dropped 8 bases, with 14 bases sitting between them. This CDR3 has 15 residues. Germline V CDR1 and CDR2: MNHEY, SVGAGI. The CDR3, as DNA: TGTGCCAGCAGTTACTTGAGCAGGGTGGCAGAAAAACTGTTTTTT. It specifies CASSYLSRVAEKLFF.

The CDR3 is CASSTGNSPLHF. The CDR3 region has the DNA TGTGCCAGCAGTACAGGGAATTCACCCCTCCACTTT. This chain links TRBV6-1 with TRBJ1-6; D possibly corresponds to TRBD1 (6 bases). V was cut by 5 bases and J by 7 bases, with 6 bases left in between. The CDR3 spans 12 residues. Germline lookup yields CDR1 MNHNS and CDR2 SASEGT.

The V call is TRBV28, the J call TRBJ1-2; 9 positions match TRBD1. CDR1 is MDHEN and CDR2 is SYDVKM in the germline V gene. The CDR3 has 14 residues. Trimming cost V 7 bases and J 2 bases; bases outside gene matches: 5. In DNA form, the CDR3 reads TGTGCCAGCACCCTGACAGGGGGGAACTATGGCTACACCTTC. As protein: CASTLTGGNYGYTF.

The gene calls are TRBV18 and TRBJ2-1; 8 nucleotides line up with TRBD2. The germline V gene encodes CDR1 KGHSH and CDR2 LQKENI. With 3 bases clipped from V and 4 bases from J, the junction kept 11 bases outside the gene matches. The CDR3 is made up of 17 amino acids. The CDR3 DNA is TGTGCCAGCTCACCCGTCCAGCGGGAGAGGGGATACAATGAGCAGTTCTTC. Residues: CASSPVQRERGYNEQFF.

In its sample, this clone was seen a few times. J is TRBJ1-2 and V is TRBV18; D might be TRBD1 (6 bases). The CDR3 has 15 amino acids. The V gene's germline CDR1 is KGHSH and CDR2 LQKENI. Trimming left V 0 bases short and J 4 bases short, with 12 bases between. CDR3 coding DNA: TGTGCCAGCTCACCACCGTCTGGACAGACCTATGGCTACACCTTC. Translation gives CASSPPSGQTYGYTF.